Sequencing of this TCR beta chain was carried out in a study of T cell responses to AZD1222 COVID-19 vaccine. Study findings and constraints: A rise in Spike-specific TCR breadth and depth followed two AZD1222 doses. Baseline seropositivity occurred in only a handful of AZD1222 recipients. The donor cohort was predominantly white British with a female majority, and clonal diversity may have been underestimated.

Sequencing was performed with immunoSEQ multiplex PCR; in TCRdb, only in-frame clones are kept and a portion is missing. Altogether hundreds of thousands of clones are present, roughly 93% being singletons, with the ten largest covering around 0.6%. In germline, CDR1 is MDHEN, CDR2 SYDVKM. This CDR3 is 15 amino acids long. The trim removed 6 bases at V and 0 bases at J, leaving 7 bases unmatched. In regard to this clone: Its antigen remains unknown.

The study pooled second doses at about 4 or about 12 weeks. This material consisted of peripheral blood, taken 28 days after the second AZD1222 dose. The chain links TRBV28 to TRBJ2-7; 8 bases are a match to TRBD2. The sequence derives from an adult who received the AZD1222 COVID-19 vaccine. CDR3 coding DNA: TGTGCCAGCAGCCCCGGGGGGGGACCCTCCTACGAGCAGTACTTC. This gives the protein CASSPGGGPSYEQYF.